This T cell receptor (beta chain) was documented in a study of blood T cells in healthy people across ages. Study summary: About one barcoded beta molecule per two T cells came from capture by template switching.

This clonotype has at least ten counts. Its antigen is unknown. The junction and the germline gene differ at one end; a read error may be behind it. Alongside a J-beta primer mix, a sample-barcoded 5' primer served in a second PCR lasting about 7 to 11 cycles. From the 5' RACE reads, TCRdb called clonotypes with MiXCR, one entry per CDR3 protein. The sample has about 830,000 distinct CDR3 sequences; about 62% are singletons. The donors, all healthy, were Caucasians living in Russia, aged about 6 to 100. The CDR3 extends over 11 amino acids. Germline assignment: CDR1 SGHRS and CDR2 YFSETQ. Notes on the study in general: From one million sequenced T cells, diversity estimates were lower bounds.

Sample: blood. The clonotype originates from a man aged 25-40 years in good health. The chain carries TRBV5-1 and TRBJ2-5; D uncertain. The CDR3 bases are TGTGCCAGCAGCTCCCAAGAGACCCAGTACTTC. It translates to CASSSQETQYF.